Below, 6 T cell receptor beta chains from the same sample are listed, as sequenced in a study of regulatory T cells in long-lasting Graves disease. Sample time point: persistent/refractory GD, antithyroid drugs over 5 years with positive TRAb. PBMCs provided the RNA from which the TCR library was made. According to the study, TCR beta libraries were built with iRepertoire HTBI primers and CDR3-region Arm-PCR. TCRdb passed the multiplex PCR reads through MiXCR, listing each CDR3 protein once. The data show roughly 300,000 distinct CDR3 sequences, roughly 21% seen once. Specimen: peripheral blood mononuclear cells (PBMCs), collected when the disease was refractory, from a patient treated with antithyroid drugs. The receptors originated from a female donor with Graves disease.

The rearrangement uses TRBV6-2 or TRBV6-3 and TRBJ2-7, with D possibly being TRBD1 (6 bases). Germline V lookup: CDR1 MNHEY, CDR2 SVGEGT. This CDR3 region has 13 residues. V lost 2 bases to trimming and J lost 7 bases, with 12 bases between them. The CDR3 bases are TGTGCCAGCAGTTACGTGGGGGCGGGTGAGCAGTACTTC. Protein product: CASSYVGAGEQYF.

V gene TRBV19 combines with J gene TRBJ1-6, with D perhaps matching TRBD1 (6 bases). This CDR3 spans 15 amino acids. The germline V and J ends were trimmed by 2 bases and 9 bases, with 14 bases remaining between them. Germline V gene data show CDR1 as LNHDA and CDR2 as SQIVND (reference sequence). CDR3 residues: CASSIFGGQGSPLHF. The CDR3 DNA sequence: TGTGCCAGTAGTATATTTGGGGGGCAGGGTTCACCCCTCCACTTT.

This clonotype has more than one count but fewer than ten. The rearrangement links TRBV6-5 to TRBJ2-7; 8 bases line up with TRBD1. The length of the CDR3 is 14 residues. The V segment lost 4 bases and the J segment 7 bases; nucleotides outside the gene matches: 9. Germline V gene sequence: CDR1 MNHEY, CDR2 SVGAGI. The CDR3 nucleotides are TGTGCCAGCAGTTCCCGAGCAGGGGGCGAAGAGCAGTACTTC. It translates to CASSSRAGGEEQYF.

Remarks on this clonotype: A much larger clone sits a single nucleotide away, making a read error possible. This chain uses TRBV11-2 with TRBJ1-1, with D uncertain. Per the germline V gene, CDR1 is SGHAT and CDR2 is FQNNGV. Between the trimmed V and J ends, which lost 4 bases and 1 base, there was a span of 13 bases. The CDR3 covers 15 residues. The CDR3 region has the DNA TGTGCCAGCAGCTCCCGCACACCGACGAACACTGAAGCTTTCTTT. It encodes CASSSRTPTNTEAFF. The full variable domain, in which reference TRBV11-2 and TRBJ1-1 provide the parts outside the CDR3, is EAGVAQSPRYKIIEKRQSVAFWCNPISGHATLYWYQQILGQGPKLLIQFQNNGVVDDSQLPKDRFSAERLKGVDSTLKIQPAKLEDSAVYLCASSSRTPTNTEAFFGQGTRLTVV.

This clonotype was detected a few times. The J gene is TRBJ2-5, the V gene TRBV6-1; D unresolved. CDR3 length: 13 amino acids. Germline V gene data show CDR1 as MNHNS and CDR2 as SASEGT. The V end was cut by 7 bases, the J end by 5 bases, with 14 bases between. The DNA for the CDR3 is TGTGCCAGCAAGAATTACCCCACGGAGACCCAGTACTTC. Translating gives CASKNYPTETQYF.

This clonotype was seen only once. V gene TRBV20-1 combines with J gene TRBJ1-5; 11 positions agree with TRBD1. The CDR3 is made up of 12 amino acids. The germline V gene encodes CDR1 DFQATT and CDR2 SNEGSKA (reference sequence). With V trimmed by 5 bases and J by 8 bases, 2 bases remained unmatched. In nucleotides, the CDR3 is TGCAGTGCTGGGGGACAGGGGGAGCCCCAGCATTTT. It translates to CSAGGQGEPQHF.